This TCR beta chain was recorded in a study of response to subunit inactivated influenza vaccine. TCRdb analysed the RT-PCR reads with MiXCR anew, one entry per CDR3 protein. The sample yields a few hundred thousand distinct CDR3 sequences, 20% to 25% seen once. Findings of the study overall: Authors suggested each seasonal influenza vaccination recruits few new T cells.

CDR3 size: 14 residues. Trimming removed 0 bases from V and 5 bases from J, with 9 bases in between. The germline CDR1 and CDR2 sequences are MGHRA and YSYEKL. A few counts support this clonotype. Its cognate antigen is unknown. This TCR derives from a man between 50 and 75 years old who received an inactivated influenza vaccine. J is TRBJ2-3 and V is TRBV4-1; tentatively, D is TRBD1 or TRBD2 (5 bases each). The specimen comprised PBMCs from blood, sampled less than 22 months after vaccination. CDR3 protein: CASSQDGGEDTQYF. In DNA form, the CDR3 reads TGCGCCAGCAGCCAAGATGGGGGAGAAGATACGCAGTATTTT.